This TCR beta chain was identified in a study of blood T cell repertoires in COVID-19. Overall study context: Italy, Spain and the United States were the sources of the convalescent and acute COVID-19 samples. PBMCs, B-cell-depleted T cells, or T cells provided the cDNA or gDNA that made up the material.

This CDR3 region has 16 residues. The germline V gene encodes CDR1 LGHNT and CDR2 FRNRAP. V gave up 7 bases and J gave up 2 bases; unmatched junction bases: 10. Participants' reported clinical history set cohort assignment. Clones were read by immunoSEQ multiplex PCR, and TCRdb kept only the in-frame ones, dropping some. In the table there are a few hundred thousand clones, 80% to 90% of which are singletons. The rearrangement uses TRBV12-5 and TRBJ1-5, with 8 nucleotides matching TRBD1. The sequence came from a woman younger than 45 who had been exposed to COVID-19. Sequences were obtained from PBMCs or T cells enriched from blood (not recorded which). CDR3 bases: TGTGCTAGTGTCCCAGGGGGCAATAGAGGCAATCAGCCCCAGCATTTT. It translates to CASVPGGNRGNQPQHF.